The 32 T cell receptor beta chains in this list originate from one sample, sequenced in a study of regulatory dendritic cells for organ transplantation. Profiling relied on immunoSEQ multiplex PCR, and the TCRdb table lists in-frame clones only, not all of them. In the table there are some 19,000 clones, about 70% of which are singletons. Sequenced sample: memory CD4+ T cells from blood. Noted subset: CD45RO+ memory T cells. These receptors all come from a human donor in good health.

The CDR3 protein is CASRPQGASNQPQHF. The CDR3, as DNA: TGTGCCAGTAGGCCACAGGGGGCGAGCAATCAGCCCCAGCATTTT. The chain carries TRBV19 and TRBJ1-5; 9 bases line up with TRBD1. V trimming: 6 bases; J trimming: 1 base; junction bases outside the gene matches: 4. Germline assignment: CDR1 LNHDA and CDR2 SQIVND (reference sequence). The CDR3 is 15 residues long. The entire variable domain, with the rest obtained from reference TRBV19 and TRBJ1-5, is as follows: DGGITQSPKYLFRKEGQNVTLSCEQNLNHDAMYWYRQDPGQGLRLIYYSQIVNDFQKGDIAEGYSVSREKKESFPLTVTSAQKNPTAFYLCASRPQGASNQPQHFGDGTRLSIL.

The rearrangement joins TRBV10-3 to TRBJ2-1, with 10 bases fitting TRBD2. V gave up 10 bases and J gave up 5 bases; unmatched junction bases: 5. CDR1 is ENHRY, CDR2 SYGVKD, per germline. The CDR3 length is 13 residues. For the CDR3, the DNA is TGTGCCACGACTAGCGGGCCTCACAATGAGCAGTTCTTC. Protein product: CATTSGPHNEQFF.

The CDR3 sequence: CASSPGQNTGELFF. The CDR3 DNA sequence: TGCGCCAGCAGCCCGGGACAGAACACCGGGGAGCTGTTTTTT. The rearrangement links TRBV5-1 to TRBJ2-2, with a weak D call TRBD1 (6 bases). Germline CDR1 and CDR2: SGHRS and YFSETQ. The CDR3 contains 14 residues. Trimming removed 4 bases at V and 1 base at J, with 8 bases between.

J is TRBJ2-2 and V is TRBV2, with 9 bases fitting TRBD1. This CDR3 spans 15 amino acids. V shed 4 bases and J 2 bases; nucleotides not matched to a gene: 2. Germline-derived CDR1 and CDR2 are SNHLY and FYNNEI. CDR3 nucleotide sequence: TGTGCCAGCAGTGTGGGACAGGGAAACACCGGGGAGCTGTTTTTT. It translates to CASSVGQGNTGELFF.

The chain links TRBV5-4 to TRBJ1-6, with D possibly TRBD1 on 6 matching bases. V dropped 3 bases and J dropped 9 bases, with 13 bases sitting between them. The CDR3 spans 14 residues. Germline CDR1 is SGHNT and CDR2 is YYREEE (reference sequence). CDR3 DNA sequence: TGTGCCAGCAGCTCGGGACAATCCGGTTCACCCCTCCACTTT. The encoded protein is CASSSGQSGSPLHF. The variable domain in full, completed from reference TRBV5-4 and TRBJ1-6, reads ETGVTQSPTHLIKTRGQQVTLRCSSQSGHNTVSWYQQALGQGPQFIFQYYREEENGRGNFPPRFSGLQFPNYSSELNVNALELDDSALYLCASSSGQSGSPLHFGNGTRLTVT.

The DNA of the CDR3 is TGTGCAAGTCGCTTACGGGGGACCCAAAGGGATCAGCCCCAGCATTTT. Residues: CASRLRGTQRDQPQHF. V gene TRBV12-2 combines with J gene TRBJ1-5. TRBV12-2 is assigned pseudogene status. This CDR3 is 16 amino acids long.

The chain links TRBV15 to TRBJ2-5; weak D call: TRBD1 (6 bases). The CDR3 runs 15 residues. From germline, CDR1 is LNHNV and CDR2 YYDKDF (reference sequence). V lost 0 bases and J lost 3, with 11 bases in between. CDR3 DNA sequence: TGTGCCACCAGCAGAGATGAGGGGGTCGAAGAGACCCAGTACTTC. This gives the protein CATSRDEGVEETQYF.

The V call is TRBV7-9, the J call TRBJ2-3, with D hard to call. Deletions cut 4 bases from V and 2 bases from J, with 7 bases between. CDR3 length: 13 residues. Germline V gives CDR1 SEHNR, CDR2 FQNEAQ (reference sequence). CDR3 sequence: CASSSSYTDTQYF. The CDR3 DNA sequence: TGTGCCAGCAGCTCGAGTTACACAGATACGCAGTATTTT. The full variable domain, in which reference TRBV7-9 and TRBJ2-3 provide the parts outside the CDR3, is DTGVSQNPRHKITKRGQNVTFRCDPISEHNRLYWYRQTLGQGPEFLTYFQNEAQLEKSRLLSDRFSAERPKGSFSTLEIQRTEQGDSAMYLCASSSSYTDTQYFGPGTRLTVL.

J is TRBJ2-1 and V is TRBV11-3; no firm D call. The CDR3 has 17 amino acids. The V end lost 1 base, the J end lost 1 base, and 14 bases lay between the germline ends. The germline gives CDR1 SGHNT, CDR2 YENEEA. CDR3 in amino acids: CASSLVSAIGSYNEQFF. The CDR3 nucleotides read TGTGCCAGCAGCTTAGTTTCGGCGATCGGGTCCTACAATGAGCAGTTCTTC. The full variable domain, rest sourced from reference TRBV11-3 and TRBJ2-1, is EAGVVQSPRYKIIEKKQPVAFWCNPISGHNTLYWYLQNLGQGPELLIRYENEEAVDDSQLPKDRFSAERLKGVDSTLKIQPAELGDSAVYLCASSLVSAIGSYNEQFFGPGTRLTVL.

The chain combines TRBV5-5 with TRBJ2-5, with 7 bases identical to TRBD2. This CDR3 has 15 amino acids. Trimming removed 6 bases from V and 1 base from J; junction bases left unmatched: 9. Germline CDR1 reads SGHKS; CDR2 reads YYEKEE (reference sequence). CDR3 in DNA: TGTGCCAGCACGCCGGGAGGACGGGCCCAAGAGACCCAGTACTTC. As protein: CASTPGGRAQETQYF.

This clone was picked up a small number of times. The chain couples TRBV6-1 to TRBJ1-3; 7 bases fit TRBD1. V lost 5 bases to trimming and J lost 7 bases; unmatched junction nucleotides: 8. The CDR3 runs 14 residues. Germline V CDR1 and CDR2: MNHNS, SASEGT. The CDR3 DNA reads TGTGCCAGCAGTCTGACAGGGTTAGGGAACACCATATATTTT. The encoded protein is CASSLTGLGNTIYF.

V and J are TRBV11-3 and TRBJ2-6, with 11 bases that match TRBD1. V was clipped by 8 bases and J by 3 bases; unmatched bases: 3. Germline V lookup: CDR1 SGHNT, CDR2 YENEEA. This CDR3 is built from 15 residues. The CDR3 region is CASGQGALGANVLTF. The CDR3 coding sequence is TGTGCCAGCGGACAGGGGGCGCTTGGGGCCAACGTCCTGACTTTC.

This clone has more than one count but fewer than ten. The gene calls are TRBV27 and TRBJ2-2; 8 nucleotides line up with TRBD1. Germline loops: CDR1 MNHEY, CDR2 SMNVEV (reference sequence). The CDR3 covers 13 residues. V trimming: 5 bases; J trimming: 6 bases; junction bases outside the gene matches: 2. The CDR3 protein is CASSTTGAGELFF. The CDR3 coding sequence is TGTGCCAGCAGTACGACAGGGGCCGGGGAGCTGTTTTTT.

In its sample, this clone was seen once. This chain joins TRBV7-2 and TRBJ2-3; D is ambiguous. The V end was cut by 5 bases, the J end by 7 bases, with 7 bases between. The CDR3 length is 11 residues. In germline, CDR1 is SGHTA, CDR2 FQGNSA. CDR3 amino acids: CASSPANTQYF. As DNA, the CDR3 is TGTGCCAGCAGCCCTGCGAATACGCAGTATTTT.

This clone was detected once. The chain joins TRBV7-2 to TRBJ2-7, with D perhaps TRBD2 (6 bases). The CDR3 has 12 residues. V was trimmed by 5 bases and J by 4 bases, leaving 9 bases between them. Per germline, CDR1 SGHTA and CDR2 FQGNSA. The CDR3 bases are TGTGCCAGCAGCCAGCGGGTATACGAGCAGTACTTC. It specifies CASSQRVYEQYF.

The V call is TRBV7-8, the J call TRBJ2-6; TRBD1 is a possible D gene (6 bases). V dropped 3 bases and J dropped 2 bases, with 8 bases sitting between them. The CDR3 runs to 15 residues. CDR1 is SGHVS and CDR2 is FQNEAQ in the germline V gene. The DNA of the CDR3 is TGTGCCAGCAGCTTCGGACAGACTGGGGCCAACGTCCTGACTTTC. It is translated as CASSFGQTGANVLTF.

The CDR3 bases are TGTGCCAGCAGCCCGGACGGGGGGGCCCCGAATGAGCAGTTCTTC. Its translation is CASSPDGGAPNEQFF. The chain links TRBV7-8 to TRBJ2-1; TRBD2 aligns across 8 bases. The CDR3 contains 15 residues. V lost 5 bases, J lost 7 bases, and 10 bases stayed unmatched. Germline assignment: CDR1 SGHVS and CDR2 FQNEAQ.

The CDR3 here is CASSLGLADSYNEQFF. The CDR3 coding sequence is TGTGCCAGCAGTCTCGGACTAGCGGACTCCTACAATGAGCAGTTCTTC. The chain combines TRBV5-8 with TRBJ2-1; 10 bases fit TRBD2. CDR1 and CDR2 (germline): SGHTS, YDEGEE. The CDR3 length is 16 residues. V was pared by 5 bases and J by 0 bases, with 5 bases of the junction left unmatched. The full variable domain, with the rest looked up from reference TRBV5-8 and TRBJ2-1, is EAGVTQSPTHLIKTRGQQATLRCSPISGHTSVYWYQQALGLGLQFLLWYDEGEERNRGNFPPRFSGRQFPNYSSELNVNALELEDSALYLCASSLGLADSYNEQFFGPGTRLTVL.

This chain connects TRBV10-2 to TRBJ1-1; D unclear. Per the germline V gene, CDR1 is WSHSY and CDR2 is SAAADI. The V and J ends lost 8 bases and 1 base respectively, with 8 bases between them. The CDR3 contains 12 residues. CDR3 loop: CASLRTNTEAFF. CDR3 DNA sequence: TGCGCCAGCCTCAGAACGAACACTGAAGCTTTCTTT.

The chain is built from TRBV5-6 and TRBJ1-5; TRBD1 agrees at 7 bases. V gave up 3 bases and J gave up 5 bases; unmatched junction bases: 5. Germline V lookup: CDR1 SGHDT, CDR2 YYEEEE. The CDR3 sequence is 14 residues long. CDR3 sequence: CASSSTGEDQPQHF. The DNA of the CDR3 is TGTGCCAGCAGCTCCACAGGGGAAGATCAGCCCCAGCATTTT.

The CDR3 is CASSLPLGGQGKYEQYF. The CDR3, as DNA: TGTGCCAGCAGCTTACCCTTGGGGGGACAGGGCAAGTACGAGCAGTACTTC. The chain links TRBV7-2 to TRBJ2-7, with 9 bases lining up with TRBD1. The CDR3 totals 17 residues. Trimming cost V 2 bases and J 4 bases; bases outside gene matches: 12. Germline V gene lookup returns CDR1 SGHTA and CDR2 FQGNSA.

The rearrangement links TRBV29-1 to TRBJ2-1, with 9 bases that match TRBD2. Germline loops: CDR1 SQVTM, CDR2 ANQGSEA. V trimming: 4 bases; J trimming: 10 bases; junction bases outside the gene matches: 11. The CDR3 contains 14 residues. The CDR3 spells CSVGFSGGLSEQFF. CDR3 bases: TGCAGCGTTGGATTCAGCGGGGGGCTTTCCGAGCAGTTCTTC.

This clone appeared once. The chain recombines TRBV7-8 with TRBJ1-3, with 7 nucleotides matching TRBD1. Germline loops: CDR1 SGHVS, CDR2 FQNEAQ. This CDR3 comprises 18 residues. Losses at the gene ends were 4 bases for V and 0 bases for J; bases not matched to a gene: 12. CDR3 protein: CASSWGRQGGNSGNTIYF. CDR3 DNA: TGTGCCAGCAGCTGGGGTCGACAGGGCGGGAACTCTGGAAACACCATATATTTT.

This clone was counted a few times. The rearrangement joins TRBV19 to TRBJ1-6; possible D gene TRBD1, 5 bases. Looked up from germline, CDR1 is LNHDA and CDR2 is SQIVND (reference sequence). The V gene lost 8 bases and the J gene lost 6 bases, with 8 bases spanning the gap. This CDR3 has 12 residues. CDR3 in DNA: TGTGCCAGTGGACACCCTAATTCACCCCTCCACTTT. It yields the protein CASGHPNSPLHF.

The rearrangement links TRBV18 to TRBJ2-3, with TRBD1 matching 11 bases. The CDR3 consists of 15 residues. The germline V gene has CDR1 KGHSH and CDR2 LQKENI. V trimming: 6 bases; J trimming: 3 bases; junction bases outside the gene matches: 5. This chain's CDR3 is CASSFGQGATDTQYF. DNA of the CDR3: TGTGCCAGCTCTTTCGGACAGGGGGCGACAGATACGCAGTATTTT.

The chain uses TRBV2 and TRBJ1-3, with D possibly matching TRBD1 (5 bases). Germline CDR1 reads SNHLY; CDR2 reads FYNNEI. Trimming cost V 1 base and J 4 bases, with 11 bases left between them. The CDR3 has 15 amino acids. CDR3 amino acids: CASSEGRAGGNTIYF. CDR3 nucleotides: TGTGCCAGCAGTGAAGGCAGGGCCGGCGGAAACACCATATATTTT.

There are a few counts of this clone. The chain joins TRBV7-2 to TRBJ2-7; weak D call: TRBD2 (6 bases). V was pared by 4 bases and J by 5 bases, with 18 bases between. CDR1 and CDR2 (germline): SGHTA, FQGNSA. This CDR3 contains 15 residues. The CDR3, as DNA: TGTGCCAGCAGCTCCGCCCCGGGGAGGTCCCACGAGCAGTACTTC. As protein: CASSSAPGRSHEQYF.

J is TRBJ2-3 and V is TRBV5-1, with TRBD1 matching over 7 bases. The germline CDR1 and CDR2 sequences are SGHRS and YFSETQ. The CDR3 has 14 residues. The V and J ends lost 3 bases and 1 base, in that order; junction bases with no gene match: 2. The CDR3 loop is CASSWGTGTDTQYF. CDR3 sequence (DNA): TGCGCCAGCAGCTGGGGGACAGGCACAGATACGCAGTATTTT.

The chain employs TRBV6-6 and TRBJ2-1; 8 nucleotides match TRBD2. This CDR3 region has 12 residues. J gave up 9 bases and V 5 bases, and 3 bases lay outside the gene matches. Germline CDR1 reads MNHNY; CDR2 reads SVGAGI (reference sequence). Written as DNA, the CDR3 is TGTGCCAGCAGTCGGGGGGGCGGTGAGCAGTTCTTC. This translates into CASSRGGGEQFF.

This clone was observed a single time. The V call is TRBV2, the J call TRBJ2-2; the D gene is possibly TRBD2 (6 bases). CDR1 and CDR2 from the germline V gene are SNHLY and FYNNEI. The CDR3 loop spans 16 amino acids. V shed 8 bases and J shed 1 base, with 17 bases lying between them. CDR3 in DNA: TGTGCCAGCCGTGGTGGAACTAGCAGGAACACCGGGGAGCTGTTTTTT. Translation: CASRGGTSRNTGELFF.

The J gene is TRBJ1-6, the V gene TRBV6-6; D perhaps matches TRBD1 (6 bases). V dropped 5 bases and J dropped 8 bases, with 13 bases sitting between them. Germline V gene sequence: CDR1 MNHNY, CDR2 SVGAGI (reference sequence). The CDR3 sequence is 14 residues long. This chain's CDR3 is CASSAGGGDSPLHF. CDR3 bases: TGTGCCAGCAGTGCTGGTGGGGGCGATTCACCCCTCCACTTT.

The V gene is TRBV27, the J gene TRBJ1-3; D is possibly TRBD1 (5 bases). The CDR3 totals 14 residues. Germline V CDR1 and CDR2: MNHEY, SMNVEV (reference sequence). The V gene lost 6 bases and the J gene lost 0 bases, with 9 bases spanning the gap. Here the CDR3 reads CASSPRVSGNTIYF. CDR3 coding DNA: TGTGCCAGCAGCCCCAGGGTCTCTGGAAACACCATATATTTT.